The clone carrying this T cell receptor beta chain was seen at least ten times. What it recognizes is unknown. In germline, CDR1 is MDHEN, CDR2 SYDVKM. The V end lost 8 bases, the J end lost 4 bases, and 17 bases lay between the germline ends. The CDR3 totals 15 residues. The sample comes from a study of regulatory T cells in long-lasting Graves disease. As for the study in general: The definition of persistent Graves' disease was over 5 years of antithyroid drugs with positive TSH receptor antibodies.

Arm-PCR with iRepertoire HTBI primers amplified the CDR3 regions for these TCR beta libraries. TCRdb reanalysed the multiplex PCR reads using MiXCR and keeps one entry per CDR3 protein. The sample holds 650,000 to 700,000 distinct CDR3 sequences, about 32% seen once. Stated time point: persistent/refractory GD, antithyroid drugs over 5 years with positive TRAb. From RNA extracted from PBMCs, the TCR library was made. EDTA tubes collected around 8.7 milliliters of peripheral blood. Broader study findings: Persistent disease showed a preference for TRBV28, TRBJ1-2 and TRBJ2-5. Having only a small sample size may have limited accuracy.

The receptor was isolated from a female donor with Graves disease. This specimen was peripheral blood mononuclear cells (PBMCs), taken when the disease was refractory, from a patient treated with antithyroid drugs. This chain joins TRBV28 and TRBJ2-2; the D gene is possibly TRBD2 (6 bases). The CDR3 nucleotides are TGTGCCAGCGGAACGGAGGGCCAGGGCACCGGGGAGCTGTTTTTT. It encodes CASGTEGQGTGELFF.